These 15 T cell receptor beta chains originate from one sample sequenced in a study of blood T cells in healthy people across ages. Primed by a sample-barcoded 5' primer and a J-beta primer mix, a second PCR proceeded for about 6 to 12 cycles. TCRdb re-called the 5' RACE reads through MiXCR, storing one row per CDR3 protein. Of some 800,000 distinct CDR3 sequences in the sample, 44% were seen once. Sequenced sample: blood. The receptors stem from a man in his fifties or sixties in good health.

The rearrangement links TRBV5-1 to TRBJ2-2, with TRBD1 matching over 7 bases. V trimming: 4 bases; J trimming: 0 bases; junction bases outside the gene matches: 3. This CDR3 has 15 amino acids. CDR1 is SGHRS, CDR2 YFSETQ, per germline. The CDR3, as DNA: TGCGCCAGCAGCATGGACAGGCCGAACACCGGGGAGCTGTTTTTT. Its protein is CASSMDRPNTGELFF.

The rearrangement links TRBV15 to TRBJ1-2; D possibly corresponds to TRBD1 (5 bases). This CDR3 region has 13 residues. Per the germline V gene, CDR1 is LNHNV and CDR2 is YYDKDF (reference sequence). V was trimmed by 1 base and J by 8 bases, leaving 11 bases between them. CDR3 DNA: TGTGCCACCAGCAGAGCCCAGGGAGACGGCTACACCTTC. The encoded protein is CATSRAQGDGYTF.

The gene calls are TRBV15 and TRBJ1-4, with D possibly matching TRBD1 (5 bases). CDR3 length: 17 amino acids. Trimming shortened V by 0 bases and J by 6 bases, and 17 bases separated the two germline ends. The germline V gene has CDR1 LNHNV and CDR2 YYDKDF (reference sequence). CDR3 nucleotide sequence: TGTGCCACCAGCAGAGATGGCAGGGCGGAATCGGATGAAAAACTGTTTTTT. It is translated as CATSRDGRAESDEKLFF.

CDR3 DNA sequence: TGTGCCAGCAGCTCCCGCCTGGAACAAGAGACCCAGTACTTC. Translating it yields CASSSRLEQETQYF. This sequence joins TRBV7-9 and TRBJ2-5; no reliable D call. Germline CDR1 and CDR2: SEHNR and FQNEAQ (reference sequence). CDR3 size: 14 residues. V shed 4 bases and J shed 2 bases, with 11 bases lying between them.

The chain has TRBV27 and TRBJ1-1; possibly TRBD1 for D (6 bases). The germline V and J ends were trimmed by 4 bases and 6 bases, with 15 bases remaining between them. The CDR3 is 14 residues long. The germline V gene encodes CDR1 MNHEY and CDR2 SMNVEV (reference sequence). CDR3 amino acids: CASSSGAGVAEAFF. The CDR3 nucleotides are TGTGCCAGCAGTTCTGGGGCAGGGGTTGCTGAAGCTTTCTTT.

The chain links TRBV9 to TRBJ1-1; 11 nucleotides line up with TRBD1. The junction had 10 bases not matched to a gene; V was cut back by 3 bases and J by 9 bases. There are 15 residues in the CDR3. The germline gives CDR1 SGDLS, CDR2 YYNGEE. This chain's CDR3 is CASSDRYGQGAKAFF. The CDR3, as DNA: TGTGCCAGCAGCGACCGATACGGACAGGGGGCAAAAGCTTTCTTT.

The chain joins TRBV4-3 to TRBJ2-1; TRBD1 aligns across 9 bases. Per germline, CDR1 LGHNA and CDR2 YSLEER. V was pared by 0 bases and J by 3 bases, with 3 bases of the junction left unmatched. The CDR3 is made up of 16 amino acids. The CDR3 nucleotides are TGCGCCAGCAGCCAAGAGGAGGACAGGGGCTACAATGAGCAGTTCTTC. Encoded protein: CASSQEEDRGYNEQFF.

CDR3 region: CATHPVAGGPNEQFF. DNA of the CDR3: TGTGCCACTCATCCGGTGGCGGGGGGGCCTAATGAGCAGTTCTTC. The J gene is TRBJ2-1, the V gene TRBV19; 9 bases agree with TRBD2. Germline V gene sequence: CDR1 LNHDA, CDR2 SQIVND (reference sequence). V gave up 10 bases and J gave up 7 bases; unmatched junction bases: 14. The CDR3 has 15 residues.

The rearrangement links TRBV7-2 to TRBJ2-3, with D perhaps matching TRBD1 (6 bases). Looked up from germline, CDR1 is SGHTA and CDR2 is FQGNSA. The CDR3 spans 14 residues. V lost 8 bases and J lost 2, with 14 bases in between. CDR3: CASQKGHLTDTQYF. In DNA form, the CDR3 reads TGTGCCAGCCAAAAGGGACACCTCACAGATACGCAGTATTTT. Supplemented by reference TRBV7-2 and TRBJ2-3, the full variable domain reads GAGVSQSPSNKVTEKGKDVELRCDPISGHTALYWYRQSLGQGLEFLIYFQGNSAPDKSGLPSDRFSAERTGGSVSTLTIQRTQQEDSAVYLCASQKGHLTDTQYFGPGTRLTVL.

This chain joins TRBV20-1 and TRBJ2-3, with 9 nucleotides matching TRBD2. CDR1 DFQATT and CDR2 SNEGSKA come from the germline V gene (reference sequence). This CDR3 is 15 amino acids long. CDR3 nucleotides: TGCGCAGTCGGATCTAGCGGGGCCATCACAGATACGCAGTATTTT. Translating gives CAVGSSGAITDTQYF.

This clonotype was counted only a few times. The gene calls are TRBV7-2 and TRBJ2-5; 7 nucleotides agree with TRBD1. The J call is uncertain, as TRBJ2-7 better fits the DNA end. The CDR3 runs 15 residues. The germline gives CDR1 SGHTA, CDR2 FQGNSA. This CDR3 is CASLILPETGNEQYF. The CDR3 nucleotides read TGTGCCAGCCTCATTTTACCCGAGACAGGGAACGAGCAGTACTTC.

The genes are TRBV7-9 and TRBJ2-1; either TRBD1 or TRBD2 may fit D (5 bases each). The CDR3 is made up of 13 amino acids. Germline V CDR1 and CDR2: SEHNR, FQNEAQ (reference sequence). V was shortened by 1 base and J by 8 bases, with 9 bases between the two germline ends. This CDR3 reads CASSLVSGHEQFF. The DNA for the CDR3 is TGTGCCAGCAGCTTAGTATCGGGGCATGAGCAGTTCTTC.

In the case of this clonotype: The junction differs from germline at one of its ends, possibly a read error. The chain joins TRBV6-2 or TRBV6-3 to TRBJ2-2; D possibly corresponds to TRBD2 (6 bases). The CDR3 covers 19 residues. The V gene's germline CDR1 is MNHEY and CDR2 SVGEGT. The CDR3 protein is CASGTDKIDARPNTGELFF. CDR3 DNA: TGTGCCAGCGGGACTGATAAGATCGATGCACGGCCCAACACCGGAGAGCTGTTTTTT.

This clonotype was seen only a few times. This sequence joins TRBV7-2 and TRBJ2-5; D perhaps matches TRBD2 (6 bases). The CDR3 sequence is 14 residues long. CDR1 is SGHTA and CDR2 is FQGNSA in the germline V gene. The V and J ends lost 3 bases and 4 bases respectively, with 12 bases between them. Here the CDR3 reads CASSFGTWSETQYF. The CDR3 bases are TGTGCCAGCAGCTTTGGGACTTGGTCAGAGACCCAGTACTTC.

The CDR3 region is CASSQDWTGIASGGYTF. In DNA, the CDR3 is TGCGCCAGCAGCCAAGATTGGACAGGCATAGCGTCCGGGGGCTACACCTTC. This chain links TRBV4-3 with TRBJ1-2; 7 bases fit TRBD1. Germline loops: CDR1 LGHNA, CDR2 YSLEER. This CDR3 has 17 residues. J lost 8 bases, V lost 0 bases, and 15 bases had no gene match.